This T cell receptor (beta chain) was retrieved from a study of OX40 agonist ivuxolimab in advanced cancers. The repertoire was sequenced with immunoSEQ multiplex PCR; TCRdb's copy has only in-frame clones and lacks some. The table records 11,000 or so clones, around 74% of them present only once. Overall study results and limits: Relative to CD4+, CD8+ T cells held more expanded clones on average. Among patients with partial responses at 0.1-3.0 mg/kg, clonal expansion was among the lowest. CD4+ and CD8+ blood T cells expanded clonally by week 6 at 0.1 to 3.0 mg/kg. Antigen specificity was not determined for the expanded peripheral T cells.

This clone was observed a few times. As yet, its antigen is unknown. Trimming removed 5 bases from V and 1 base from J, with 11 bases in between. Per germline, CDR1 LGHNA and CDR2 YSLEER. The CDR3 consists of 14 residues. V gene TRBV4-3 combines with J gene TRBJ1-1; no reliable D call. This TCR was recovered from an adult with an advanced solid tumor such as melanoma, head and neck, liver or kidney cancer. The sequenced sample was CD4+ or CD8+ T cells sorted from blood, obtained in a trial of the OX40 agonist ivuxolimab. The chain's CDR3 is CASSSESGNTEAFF. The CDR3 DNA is TGCGCCAGCAGCTCAGAATCAGGGAACACTGAAGCTTTCTTT.